This T cell receptor (beta chain) appears in the sequencing data of a study of graft-versus-host responses after intestinal transplantation. About the study: Every recipient had anti-thymocyte globulin induction and 3 to 4 years of tacrolimus plus steroids.

This CDR3 region has 15 residues. CDR1 is LNHDA, CDR2 SQIVND, per germline (reference sequence). V was shortened by 5 bases and J by 0 bases, with 8 bases between the two germline ends. Study conclusions and caveats: The authors found GvH clones in recipient marrow, some appearing first in ileum or blood. When patients had graft-donor T cell macrochimerism, their allografts held high graft-versus-host to host-versus-graft clonal ratios.

The table came from immunoSEQ multiplex PCR; TCRdb's copy has only in-frame clones and leaves some out. The sample records 71,000 or so clones, less than 95% being singletons. With regard to this clone: What it binds is not known.

The chain is built from TRBV19 and TRBJ2-6; D uncertain. The source is a human donor who received an intestinal transplant. The sequenced sample was unstimulated CD8+ T cells sorted from spleen or lymph node cells, obtained before intestinal transplant. The DNA for the CDR3 is TGTGCCAGTAGTCCCAACTACTCTGGGGCCAACGTCCTGACTTTC. The encoded protein is CASSPNYSGANVLTF.